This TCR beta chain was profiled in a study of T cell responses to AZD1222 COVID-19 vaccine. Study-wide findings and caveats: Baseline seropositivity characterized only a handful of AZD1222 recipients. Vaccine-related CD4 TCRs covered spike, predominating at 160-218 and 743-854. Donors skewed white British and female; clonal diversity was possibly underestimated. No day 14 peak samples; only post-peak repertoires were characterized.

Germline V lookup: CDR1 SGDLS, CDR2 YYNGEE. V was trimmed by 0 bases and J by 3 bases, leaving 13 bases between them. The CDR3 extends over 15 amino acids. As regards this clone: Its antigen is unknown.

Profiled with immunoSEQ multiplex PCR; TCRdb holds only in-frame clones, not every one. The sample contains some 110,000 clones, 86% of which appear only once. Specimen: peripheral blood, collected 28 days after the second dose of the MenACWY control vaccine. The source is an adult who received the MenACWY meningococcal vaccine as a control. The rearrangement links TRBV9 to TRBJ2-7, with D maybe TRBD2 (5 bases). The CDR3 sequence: CASSVGAAEHYEQYF. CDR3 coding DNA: TGTGCCAGCAGCGTAGGAGCAGCGGAACACTACGAGCAGTACTTC.